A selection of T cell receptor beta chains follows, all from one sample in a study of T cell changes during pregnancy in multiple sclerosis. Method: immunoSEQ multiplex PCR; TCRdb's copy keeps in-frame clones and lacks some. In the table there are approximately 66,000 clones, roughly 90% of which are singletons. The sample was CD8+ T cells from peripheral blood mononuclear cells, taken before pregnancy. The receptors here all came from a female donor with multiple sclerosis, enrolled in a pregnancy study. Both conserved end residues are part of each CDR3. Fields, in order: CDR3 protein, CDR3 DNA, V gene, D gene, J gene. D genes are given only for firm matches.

CASSQGFGNYGYTF,TGTGCCAGCAGTCAGGGGTTTGGTAACTATGGCTACACCTTC,TRBV5-6,NA,TRBJ1-2
CASSYSDTVTEAFF,TGTGCCAGCAGTTACTCGGACACTGTAACGGAAGCTTTCTTT,TRBV6-5,NA,TRBJ1-1
CASSVGERDYGYTF,TGTGCCAGCAGCGTAGGGGAGCGGGACTATGGCTACACCTTC,TRBV9,NA,TRBJ1-2
CASSLIRGTDTQYF,TGCGCCAGCAGCTTGATCCGGGGCACAGATACGCAGTATTTT,TRBV5-1,NA,TRBJ2-3
CASSLGTGLKTDTQYF,TGTGCCAGCAGCCTCGGGACGGGACTAAAGACAGATACGCAGTATTTT,TRBV5-5,TRBD2,TRBJ2-3
CASSPGTASYEQYF,TGTGCCAGTAGTCCCGGGACAGCCTCCTACGAGCAGTACTTC,TRBV19,TRBD1,TRBJ2-7
CASSEASSTAYNEQFF,TGTGCCAGCAGTGAAGCATCTTCAACGGCCTACAATGAGCAGTTCTTC,TRBV6-1,NA,TRBJ2-1
CATPPTTDTFTGGYTF,TGTGCCACCCCCCCCACCACCGACACCTTCACGGGGGGCTACACCTTC,TRBV2,NA,TRBJ1-2
CASSLLGQGQETQYF,TGTGCCAGCTCACTATTAGGACAGGGCCAAGAGACCCAGTACTTC,TRBV18,TRBD1,TRBJ2-5
CASSYSGGAFGSPLHF,TGTGCCAGCAGTTACTCGGGGGGGGCGTTTGGTTCACCCCTCCACTTT,TRBV6-5,NA,TRBJ1-6